This entry describes one T cell receptor (beta chain). Its antigen has not been determined. It has no much larger one-base neighbor in the sample; base qualities were not kept. The library relied on the immunoSEQ multiplex PCR assay. RNA was extracted from all samples and reverse transcribed into cDNA as template for TCR sequencing. SuperScript III was used for first-strand cDNA synthesis, primed with a 2:1 mix of oligo-dT and random hexamers. A synthetic immune receptor repertoire was used to gauge amplification bias, and whatever bias remained was removed computationally. The authors' pipeline ran thus. Raw reads were preprocessed for error removal, and CDR3 was defined according to IMGT conventions as running from the conserved cysteine to phenylalanine. To get clonality, Shannon entropy was normalized by log2 of the number of productive unique TCRs and the result was subtracted from 1. Whether scalp clones were CD4 or CD8 was inferred by matching scalp TCRbeta sequences against CD4 and CD8 repertoires sorted from blood. In TCRdb, the immuneACCESS table is reduced to in-frame sequences with V and J assigned. These tables do not hold every clone; where another copy was compared, an unresolved V gene accounts for under half, and the others remain unexplained. V and J calls and clone size are those listed in that table; D and trimming were worked out from the DNA. The sample table lists 140,000 to 150,000 clones, about 60% of them with a count of one. The ten biggest clones cover roughly 6.7% of the sample.

The time point label here, explained by the study, means: baseline before oral tofacitinib. Peripheral blood and lesional scalp punch biopsies were obtained from patients with alopecia areata. PBMCs were isolated by density centrifugation and stained for CD3, CD4 and CD8, and CD4+ and CD8+ T cells were sorted on a FACSAria. This specimen comes from a study of CD8+ T cells in alopecia areata (dated by TCRdb to the late 2010s). Regarding the study in general: The treated patients, all with moderate-to-severe alopecia areata, were enrolled in an open-label pilot trial of oral tofacitinib given at 5 to 10 mg twice daily. Patients received tofacitinib for 6 to 18 months and were then followed off drug for 6 months to check for delayed response and recurrence. In both human patients and the C3H/HeJ mouse model, the study applied high-throughput TCRbeta sequencing to look at T cell clonal expansion in alopecia areata. On the human side, TCRbeta sequencing was run on scalp tissue and on sorted CD4+ and CD8+ peripheral blood T cells from healthy controls and from alopecia areata patients with either patchy or totalis/universalis disease. Biopsies were taken from tofacitinib-treated patients at baseline and at 4 and 24 weeks of treatment, and a later scalp biopsy was taken in several of the tofacitinib-treated patients. Scalp clonality was compared across normal scalp (n=4), patchy alopecia areata scalp (n=8), and alopecia totalis/universalis scalp (n=8). The RNA source kit depended on sample type: the PAXgene miRNA kit for fixed scalp, the miRNeasy kit for PBMCs, and the RNeasy kit for mouse skin. TCRbeta CDR3 regions were amplified by immunoSEQ multiplex PCR using 35 Vbeta forward and 13 Jbeta reverse primers. The study at large found these results: Higher clonality and more expanded CD8+ clones were observed in lesional scalp than in normal scalp, particularly in alopecia totalis/universalis, a finding suggestive of antigenic drive. Unlike mouse skin, where gammadelta T cells dominate, normal human skin contains resident alphabeta T cells that get sequenced too, which complicates analysis of the scalp TCR repertoire. Compared with mice, TCR sequences shared between patients were less clear, possibly partly because of HLA diversity across the patient population.

The TCR originated in a human donor with alopecia areata. The starting material was CD4+ T cells sorted from blood, obtained at week 0.

The nucleotides are TGTGCCATCAGCAGGGATAGGTTAGACTACGAGCAGTACTTC. Its coded protein is CAISRDRLDYEQYF. The chain uses TRBV10-3 and TRBJ2-7; possibly the D gene is TRBD1, per 5 matching bases. From the germline V gene, CDR1 is ENHRY and CDR2 is SYGVKD. From cysteine to phenylalanine, the CDR3 is 14 amino acids long. Here the CDR3 DNA is all that survives: 42 bases in frame from base 1. V and J lose 6 bases and 3 bases, and a span of 15 bases separates them.